This T cell receptor (beta chain) was captured in a study of cytomegalovirus exposure and HLA in healthy donors. In this sample, this clone turned up once. The germline V gene has CDR1 SGHTS and CDR2 YDEGEE. Trimming took 4 bases from V and 1 from J; bases not matched to a gene: 9. This CDR3 spans 17 amino acids. 13 Jbeta primers and 60 Vbeta primers were used for the PCR. The data were produced by immunoSEQ multiplex PCR, yet TCRdb's version contains in-frame clones alone and is incomplete. The repertoire holds roughly 130,000 clones, with 61% as singletons. Sequenced material: PBMCs. This receptor was obtained from a male donor in good health and CMV-seronegative. The rearrangement links TRBV5-8 to TRBJ2-2; 8 bases align to TRBD1. The CDR3 DNA sequence: TGTGCCAGCAGCCAAAGAACAGGGGGTTGGAACACCGGGGAGCTGTTTTTT. Its translation: CASSQRTGGWNTGELFF. The entire variable domain, with the rest obtained from reference TRBV5-8 and TRBJ2-2, is as follows: EAGVTQSPTHLIKTRGQQATLRCSPISGHTSVYWYQQALGLGLQFLLWYDEGEERNRGNFPPRFSGRQFPNYSSELNVNALELEDSALYLCASSQRTGGWNTGELFFGEGSRLTVL.